The rows below give T cell receptor beta chains drawn from one sample of a study of cytomegalovirus exposure and HLA in healthy donors. Measured with immunoSEQ multiplex PCR; TCRdb has only the in-frame clones, and not every one. The sample contains about 110,000 clones, roughly 74% of which appear only once. Sequenced: PBMCs. Every receptor here comes from a man aged 35-49 years in good health and CMV-seronegative. The CDR3 runs from the conserved cysteine through the conserved F or W. The D gene is left open where the match is weak. Rows give clone size only sometimes, using once, few, many, or a class for an expanded clone.

v_gene	abundance	j_gene	d_gene	CDR3nt	CDR3aa
TRBV7-2	-	TRBJ2-7	TRBD2	TGTGCCAGCAGCTTCGGGGAGGGGCGCGTATACGAGCAGTACTTC	CASSFGEGRVYEQYF
TRBV4-2	-	TRBJ2-5	-	TGTGCCAGCAGCCAAGATCGAGAGACCCAGTACTTC	CASSQDRETQYF
TRBV5-4	once	TRBJ2-1	TRBD2	TGTGCCAGCAGCCCCGGAGTAGCGGGGGATTTGCAGTTCTTC	CASSPGVAGDLQFF
TRBV5-6	-	TRBJ2-7	TRBD1	TGTGCCAGCAGCTCGGACAGGGGGCTCTACGAGCAGTACTTC	CASSSDRGLYEQYF
TRBV7-2	few	TRBJ2-3	TRBD2	TGTGCCAGCAGCTTAATCAGCGGGGGCACAGATACGCAGTATTTT	CASSLISGGTDTQYF
TRBV6-5	-	TRBJ2-1	-	TGTGCCAGCAGTTACTCAGGACAGACCTACAATGAGCAGTTCTTC	CASSYSGQTYNEQFF
TRBV9	-	TRBJ1-2	-	TGTGCCAGCAGCGGCATCGCCCAGGTCAGTGGCTACACCTTC	CASSGIAQVSGYTF
TRBV5-4	-	TRBJ2-7	-	TGTGCCAGCAGCTTGTACCAGGGTTACTCCTACGAGCAGTACTTC	CASSLYQGYSYEQYF
TRBV11-3	-	TRBJ2-2	-	TGTGCCAGCAGCTTAGCTGGGCCAAGCACCGGGGAGCTGTTTTTT	CASSLAGPSTGELFF
TRBV19	once	TRBJ1-1	-	TGTGCCAGTAGTATAGTAGGACAGGAAGCTTTCTTT	CASSIVGQEAFF
TRBV5-1	-	TRBJ2-3	TRBD2	TGCGCCAGCAGTGAGGGACTAGCAGTAGATACGCAGTATTTT	CASSEGLAVDTQYF
TRBV7-8	once	TRBJ1-1	-	TGTGCCAGCAGCTTAGAGTCCTCCCGAGTGGTAGCTTTCTTT	CASSLESSRVVAFF
TRBV4-2	-	TRBJ1-3	-	TGTGCCAGCAGCCAAGAGGACAGATCTGGAAACACCATATATTTT	CASSQEDRSGNTIYF
TRBV6-5	once	TRBJ2-5	TRBD2	TGTGCCAGCAGTTACACTAGCGGGGGTCTGGAGACCCAGTACTTC	CASSYTSGGLETQYF
TRBV9	-	TRBJ2-2	TRBD2	TGTGCCAGCAGCGTCCTAGCGGGGGGGCCCTCCGGGGAGCTGTTTTTT	CASSVLAGGPSGELFF
TRBV2	-	TRBJ2-7	TRBD2	TGTGCCAGCAGTGGGACTAGCGGGGGCCCCTCCTCCTACGAGCAGTACTTC	CASSGTSGGPSSYEQYF
TRBV29-1	-	TRBJ1-1	TRBD1	TGCAGCTCGGACAGGGGAGCTGAAGCTTTCTTT	CSSDRGAEAFF
TRBV5-1	once	TRBJ2-1	TRBD2	TGCGCCAGCAGCGGAATGACTAGCGGGAGGGCCAATGAGCAGTTCTTC	CASSGMTSGRANEQFF
TRBV28	-	TRBJ2-7	TRBD2	TGTGCCAGCAGGGGCGGGACTAGCGGTAACTACGAGCAGTACTTC	CASRGGTSGNYEQYF
TRBV5-1	-	TRBJ2-5	TRBD2	TGCGCCAGCCGTTCTAGCGGGGGTGGCCAAGGAGAGACCCAGTACTTC	CASRSSGGGQGETQYF
TRBV9	-	TRBJ1-1	-	TGTGCCAGCAGCAGAACAGGGAACACTGAAGCTTTCTTT	CASSRTGNTEAFF
TRBV5-1	-	TRBJ1-2	TRBD1	TGCGCCAGCAGGGAGGGACGACAGGGGATGGTCGGTGGCTACACCTTC	CASREGRQGMVGGYTF
TRBV18	once	TRBJ2-1	-	TGTGCCAGCTCAGCGGGACGGATCTACAATGAGCAGTTCTTC	CASSAGRIYNEQFF
TRBV16	-	TRBJ1-4	-	TGTGCCAGCAGAAGGACAGTAGCGCAGGAAAAACTGTTTTTT	CASRRTVAQEKLFF
TRBV5-1	-	TRBJ2-1	TRBD2	TGCGCCAGCAGCTCCGGGAAATTAGCGGGGGGACCTAAATACAATGAGCAGTTCTTC	CASSSGKLAGGPKYNEQFF
TRBV21-1	-	TRBJ2-3	-	TGTGCCAGCAGCGCCCCGAGCGGGGGGTGCACAGATACGCAGTATTTT	CASSAPSGGCTDTQYF
TRBV19	-	TRBJ2-5	-	TGTGCCAGTAGTATAGGGGGGGTCGGGGAGACCCAGTACTTC	CASSIGGVGETQYF
TRBV21-1	-	TRBJ2-3	-	TGTGCCAGCAGCAAAGGGACTAGCGGGTCTAGCACAGATACGCAGTATTTT	CASSKGTSGSSTDTQYF
TRBV5-1	-	TRBJ1-2	TRBD1	TGCGCCAGCAGCGAGGGACAGGGGGGTGGTGGCTACACCTTC	CASSEGQGGGGYTF
TRBV27	-	TRBJ2-7	TRBD2	TGTGCCAGCAGTTCAGGGAGGGGGCAGTACTTC	CASSSGRGQYF
TRBV19	few	TRBJ2-1	TRBD2	TGTGCCAGTAGTATAGGGGGGGCGGGGGGCCGTAGCAATGAGCAGTTCTTC	CASSIGGAGGRSNEQFF
TRBV4-1	-	TRBJ2-5	TRBD2	TGCGCCAGCAGCCAAGGGGGGGGCCAAGAGACCCAGTACTTC	CASSQGGGQETQYF
TRBV27	-	TRBJ2-7	-	TGTGCCAGCAGTTGGGGGACGGGGGACTACGAGCAGTACTTC	CASSWGTGDYEQYF
TRBV7-8	-	TRBJ2-2	TRBD2	TGTGCCAGCAGCCCAAAGGCGGCCGGGGGGGGCACCGGGGAGCTGTTTTTT	CASSPKAAGGGTGELFF
TRBV6-6	-	TRBJ2-2	-	TGTGCCAGCAGCAAGGGACTTATGAACACCGGGGAGCTGTTTTTT	CASSKGLMNTGELFF
TRBV9	-	TRBJ1-4	TRBD1	TGTGCCAGCAGCCCGGGACAGATCAATGAAAAACTGTTTTTT	CASSPGQINEKLFF
TRBV14	few	TRBJ2-2	TRBD2	TGTGCCAGCAGCCAGAGACTAGCGGGCACCGGGGAGCTGTTTTTT	CASSQRLAGTGELFF
TRBV30	-	TRBJ1-2	-	TGTGCCTGGACCCCCCATTCTGGCTACACCTTC	CAWTPHSGYTF
TRBV18	once	TRBJ1-1	TRBD1	TGTGCCAGCTCACAGGACAGGGTTGGCACTGAAGCTTTCTTT	CASSQDRVGTEAFF
TRBV27	-	TRBJ1-1	TRBD1	TGTGCCAGCAGCCAGACAGGGCATAAGGCTGAAGCTTTCTTT	CASSQTGHKAEAFF
TRBV7-8	-	TRBJ2-7	TRBD2	TGTGCCAGCAGCTTTTCGGGGGGAGCCTACGAGCAGTACTTC	CASSFSGGAYEQYF
TRBV6-1	-	TRBJ2-3	TRBD2	TGTGCCAGCAGTAGGAGCGGGGTAAGCACAGATACGCAGTATTTT	CASSRSGVSTDTQYF
TRBV5-1	few	TRBJ2-7	-	TGCGCCAGCAGCTGGGACAAAACCTACGAGCAGTACTTC	CASSWDKTYEQYF
TRBV11-3	once	TRBJ1-6	-	TGTGCCAGCAGCTACCCAAAGGGGCCAGAAAGGTATAATTCACCCCTCCACTTT	CASSYPKGPERYNSPLHF
TRBV27	-	TRBJ1-4	TRBD1	TGTGCCAGCAGTTTATCGGGACAGGGTTTTGAAAAACTGTTTTTT	CASSLSGQGFEKLFF
TRBV6-1	medium-sized	TRBJ2-1	TRBD2	TGTGCCAGCAGTGAAGCGGCGGGGGGGCCCAATGAGCAGTTCTTC	CASSEAAGGPNEQFF
TRBV27	-	TRBJ2-7	TRBD2	TGTGCCAGCCGCCCGCTAGCGGGGGAAAAGTACGAGCAGTACTTC	CASRPLAGEKYEQYF
TRBV15	-	TRBJ2-7	TRBD1	TGTGCCACCAGCAGAGCTCCAGGGGGCTACGAGCAGTACTTC	CATSRAPGGYEQYF
TRBV18	once	TRBJ2-7	TRBD2	TGTGCCAGCTCACCCCCCGGGGAGGGCGAGCAGTACTTC	CASSPPGEGEQYF
TRBV12-5	-	TRBJ1-3	-	TGTGCTAGCTACCGGGACAAACATTTT	CASYRDKHF
TRBV29-1	-	TRBJ1-2	TRBD1	TGCAGCGTTGGAGACAGGGGGCTCGACTATGGCTACACCTTC	CSVGDRGLDYGYTF
TRBV6-6	few	TRBJ1-1	-	TGTGCCAGCAGCAGAACAGGGAGGAACACTGAAGCTTTCTTT	CASSRTGRNTEAFF
TRBV5-4	-	TRBJ1-5	-	TGTGCCAGCAGTGCGGACAGATTCAATCAGCCCCAGCATTTT	CASSADRFNQPQHF
TRBV10-3	-	TRBJ1-1	TRBD1	TGTGCCGTCGACAGGGGGCAGGGTGAAGCTTTCTTT	CAVDRGQGEAFF
TRBV6-5	-	TRBJ2-7	TRBD1	TGTGCCAGCAGTTATGGGACAGGTTACTACGAGCAGTACTTC	CASSYGTGYYEQYF
TRBV10-3	-	TRBJ2-5	TRBD1	TGTGCCATCAGGCGGACAGGGGATGAGACCCAGTACTTC	CAIRRTGDETQYF
TRBV27	-	TRBJ2-2	TRBD1	TGTGCCAGCAGTTTATGGGTGGGACAGGGAAACACCGGGGAGCTGTTTTTT	CASSLWVGQGNTGELFF